Below, 23 T cell receptor beta chains from the same sample are listed, as sequenced in a study of PD-1 blockade in mismatch repair-deficient tumors. TCRdb keeps only in-frame clones here, not all; method: immunoSEQ multiplex PCR. Of around 120,000 clones listed, about 88% were seen once; the top ten hold roughly 14%. The sequencing here drew on peripheral blood, taken 44 weeks after starting pembrolizumab. The receptors shown here come from an adult with mismatch repair-deficient cancer.

V is TRBV30 and J is TRBJ2-7, with TRBD1 matching over 7 bases. CDR3 length: 18 residues. CDR1 and CDR2 (germline): GTSNPN, SVGIG (reference sequence). The trim removed 5 bases at V and 0 bases at J, leaving 19 bases unmatched. The CDR3 nucleotides read TGTGCCTGGGAACCCAACCGCGGAGGACAGGCTTACTCCTACGAGCAGTACTTC. Translating gives CAWEPNRGGQAYSYEQYF.

V is TRBV6-5 and J is TRBJ1-3; D unresolved. The germline V gene has CDR1 MNHEY and CDR2 SVGAGI. V was shortened by 2 bases and J by 0 bases, with 2 bases between the two germline ends. The CDR3 spans 13 residues. The CDR3 sequence: CASSYGSGNTIYF. The CDR3 DNA reads TGTGCCAGCAGTTACGGCTCTGGAAACACCATATATTTT.

This chain connects TRBV7-2 to TRBJ2-7; 8 bases agree with TRBD1. CDR3 length: 14 amino acids. Germline CDR1 reads SGHTA; CDR2 reads FQGNSA. V was pared by 5 bases and J by 6 bases, with 9 bases of the junction left unmatched. This chain's CDR3 is CASSPLTGVGEQYF. The DNA of the CDR3 is TGTGCCAGCAGCCCGCTGACAGGGGTCGGCGAGCAGTACTTC.

The chain uses TRBV5-8 and TRBJ2-7; D gene uncertain. The CDR3 totals 13 residues. Trimming shortened V by 3 bases and J by 6 bases, and 13 bases separated the two germline ends. The V gene's germline CDR1 is SGHTS and CDR2 YDEGEE. The CDR3 reads CASSSTYLSEQYF. The CDR3, as DNA: TGTGCCAGCAGCTCTACTTACTTGTCCGAGCAGTACTTC.

The chain combines TRBV6-6 with TRBJ1-4; D uncertain. The V end was cut by 0 bases, the J end by 12 bases, with 14 bases between. This CDR3 spans 14 amino acids. Germline V gene sequence: CDR1 MNHNY, CDR2 SVGAGI (reference sequence). CDR3 DNA sequence: TGTGCCAGCAGTTACTCGGTGGCGGCGCGAGAACTGTTTTTT. As protein: CASSYSVAARELFF.

The V call is TRBV5-4, the J call TRBJ2-3; 9 positions agree with TRBD2. This CDR3 region has 17 residues. CDR1 and CDR2 from the germline V gene are SGHNT and YYREEE (reference sequence). Losses at the gene ends were 2 bases for V and 0 bases for J; bases not matched to a gene: 7. This CDR3 is CASSFGLAHSSTDTQYF. The CDR3 DNA reads as TGTGCCAGCAGCTTTGGACTAGCGCATTCTAGCACAGATACGCAGTATTTT. Complete variable domain (other parts from reference TRBV5-4 and TRBJ2-3): ETGVTQSPTHLIKTRGQQVTLRCSSQSGHNTVSWYQQALGQGPQFIFQYYREEENGRGNFPPRFSGLQFPNYSSELNVNALELDDSALYLCASSFGLAHSSTDTQYFGPGTRLTVL.

The V and J genes are TRBV29-1 and TRBJ2-7; weak D call: TRBD2 (6 bases). The V and J ends lost 6 bases and 3 bases respectively, with 21 bases between them. CDR3 length: 15 amino acids. CDR1 and CDR2 from the germline V gene are SQVTM and ANQGSEA. This CDR3 reads CSVEDKTGLNYEQYF. In DNA form, the CDR3 reads TGCAGCGTCGAGGATAAGACGGGACTCAACTACGAGCAGTACTTC.

Notes on this clone: This sample includes further DNA sequences coding for the same CDR3. This chain joins TRBV5-1 and TRBJ2-5; D tentatively fits TRBD1 or TRBD2 (5 bases each). V gave up 4 bases and J gave up 4 bases, with 11 bases separating them. This CDR3 is built from 13 residues. The germline CDR1 and CDR2 sequences are SGHRS and YFSETQ. The CDR3: CASSLGTGETQYF. Here the CDR3 DNA reads TGCGCCAGCAGCCTCGGGACCGGAGAGACCCAGTACTTC.

The chain employs TRBV5-4 and TRBJ2-1; the match to TRBD2 covers 8 bases. V lost 1 base, J lost 7 bases, and 10 bases stayed unmatched. The CDR3 contains 16 residues. Germline lookup yields CDR1 SGHNT and CDR2 YYREEE (reference sequence). DNA of the CDR3: TGTGCCAGCAGCTTGTGGGCCAGCGGGAGAAGTAATGAGCAGTTCTTC. Translated: CASSLWASGRSNEQFF.

This clone was counted only a few times. This chain uses TRBV28 with TRBJ2-7; the D gene is possibly TRBD2 (6 bases). The germline V gene has CDR1 MDHEN and CDR2 SYDVKM. Between the trimmed V and J ends, which lost 5 bases and 3 bases, there was a span of 14 bases. The CDR3 sequence is 14 residues long. CDR3 sequence (DNA): TGTGCCAGCAGTCCAGGGACTGATGACTACGAGCAGTACTTC. This gives the protein CASSPGTDDYEQYF.

V usage is TRBV5-1 and J usage is TRBJ2-7, with D possibly matching TRBD2 (6 bases). CDR1 is SGHRS, CDR2 YFSETQ, per germline. The CDR3 loop spans 18 amino acids. V lost 4 bases, J lost 4 bases, and 27 bases lay in between. CDR3 amino acids: CASSVWRGLGMVTYEQYF. The DNA for the CDR3 is TGCGCCAGCAGCGTTTGGAGGGGTCTAGGGATGGTGACATACGAGCAGTACTTC. Complete variable domain (other parts from reference TRBV5-1 and TRBJ2-7): KAGVTQTPRYLIKTRGQQVTLSCSPISGHRSVSWYQQTPGQGLQFLFEYFSETQRNKGNFPGRFSGRQFSNSRSEMNVSTLELGDSALYLCASSVWRGLGMVTYEQYFGPGTRLTVT.

The chain combines TRBV4-1 with TRBJ2-1, with no clear D. The CDR3 runs to 18 residues. V dropped 1 base and J dropped 0 bases, with 16 bases sitting between them. The germline V gene has CDR1 MGHRA and CDR2 YSYEKL. CDR3: CASSQATLLRSSYNEQFF. CDR3 coding DNA: TGCGCCAGCAGCCAAGCCACATTACTTAGAAGCTCCTACAATGAGCAGTTCTTC.

The rearrangement links TRBV4-1 to TRBJ1-2; 8 bases match TRBD1. The CDR3 is 15 amino acids. The V segment lost 2 bases and the J segment 3 bases; nucleotides outside the gene matches: 5. Germline CDR1 and CDR2: MGHRA and YSYEKL. CDR3 protein: CASSQPGTGDYGYTF. Here the CDR3 DNA reads TGCGCCAGCAGCCAACCCGGGACAGGCGACTATGGCTACACCTTC.

This clone was counted only a few times. The gene calls are TRBV13 and TRBJ2-7, with D possibly being TRBD1 (6 bases). The CDR3 is 15 amino acids. Trimming took 4 bases from V and 5 from J, leaving 18 bases between them. The germline gives CDR1 PRHDT, CDR2 FYEKMQ (reference sequence). This CDR3 reads CASSSPVGGVNEQYF. The DNA for the CDR3 is TGTGCCAGCAGCTCCCCGGTAGGGGGAGTGAACGAGCAGTACTTC.

This chain uses TRBV23-1 with TRBJ1-2, with TRBD1 as a possible D gene (6 bases). TRBV23-1 is designated an ORF whose function remains uncertain. Deletions cut 5 bases from V and 5 bases from J, with 9 bases between. This CDR3 is 12 amino acids long. The chain's CDR3 is CASSKTGYGYTF. The CDR3 bases are TGCGCCAGCAGTAAGACAGGTTATGGCTACACCTTC.

This clone was recorded once. The chain carries TRBV2 and TRBJ2-1, with D hard to call. Deletions cut 10 bases from V and 0 bases from J, with 13 bases between. This CDR3 region has 14 residues. Per the germline V gene, CDR1 is SNHLY and CDR2 is FYNNEI. DNA for the CDR3: TGTGCCAACGGAGCGAGGAGCTCCTACAATGAGCAGTTCTTC. This sequence encodes CANGARSSYNEQFF.

The rearrangement uses TRBV7-6 and TRBJ1-4; D is perhaps TRBD1 (5 bases). This CDR3 comprises 20 residues. The V end was cut by 5 bases, the J end by 0 bases, with 25 bases between. Per germline, CDR1 SGHVS and CDR2 FNYEAQ. CDR3 bases: TGTGCCAGCAGCCCCCTCGACAGAGGGAACAGCCATGCAACTAATGAAAAACTGTTTTTT. Amino acids: CASSPLDRGNSHATNEKLFF.

This clone was counted only a few times. The gene calls are TRBV27 and TRBJ2-1; 13 positions match TRBD2. The CDR3 runs to 17 residues. The ends lost 5 bases at V and 5 bases at J; junction bases unmatched: 9. Per the germline V gene, CDR1 is MNHEY and CDR2 is SMNVEV (reference sequence). CDR3 bases: TGTGCCAGCAGTCCTCAAGGACTAGCGGGAGTTGACAATGAGCAGTTCTTC. Encoded protein: CASSPQGLAGVDNEQFF.

This clone was found once. The chain uses TRBV7-9 and TRBJ2-2, with 11 bases matching TRBD2. CDR1 SEHNR and CDR2 FQNEAQ come from the germline V gene (reference sequence). With 5 bases clipped from V and 5 bases from J, the junction kept 7 bases outside the gene matches. CDR3 length: 16 residues. The CDR3 protein is CASSPRLAGGTGELFF. CDR3 coding DNA: TGTGCCAGCAGCCCGCGGCTAGCGGGAGGTACCGGGGAGCTGTTTTTT. The full variable domain, completed using reference TRBV7-9 and TRBJ2-2, is DTGVSQNPRHKITKRGQNVTFRCDPISEHNRLYWYRQTLGQGPEFLTYFQNEAQLEKSRLLSDRFSAERPKGSFSTLEIQRTEQGDSAMYLCASSPRLAGGTGELFFGEGSRLTVL.

This rearrangement joins TRBV18 to TRBJ2-7, with 7 bases identical to TRBD1. CDR1 and CDR2 (germline): KGHSH, LQKENI. CDR3 size: 15 residues. The junction had 5 bases not matched to a gene; V was cut back by 3 bases and J by 0 bases. This CDR3 reads CASSPRDSSSYEQYF. CDR3 bases: TGTGCCAGCTCACCTCGGGACAGCAGCTCCTACGAGCAGTACTTC.

The J gene is TRBJ2-2, the V gene TRBV7-9; no clear D gene. Germline CDR1 SEHNR, CDR2 FQNEAQ (reference sequence). This CDR3 is 15 amino acids long. Trimming cost V 0 bases and J 3 bases, with 8 bases left between them. The CDR3 nucleotides are TGTGCCAGCAGCTTAGCGCTTGGGGACACCGGGGAGCTGTTTTTT. This translates into CASSLALGDTGELFF.

This chain joins TRBV9 and TRBJ2-1; 9 nucleotides align to TRBD1. Germline lookup yields CDR1 SGDLS and CDR2 YYNGEE. The CDR3 consists of 15 residues. Unmatched junction bases numbered 13, after V lost 3 bases and J lost 12 bases. This CDR3 is CASSDPGQGNSGQFF. The CDR3 DNA reads as TGTGCCAGCAGCGATCCGGGACAGGGTAACTCGGGGCAGTTCTTC.

This rearrangement joins TRBV7-9 to TRBJ2-1; D is unclear. This CDR3 is built from 14 residues. Germline CDR1 reads SEHNR; CDR2 reads FQNEAQ (reference sequence). Trimming pared 7 bases from V and 7 bases from J, leaving 17 bases between. CDR3 sequence reads: CASTSLRLGNEQFF. The CDR3 nucleotides read TGTGCCAGCACCTCGCTTCGTCTGGGTAATGAGCAGTTCTTC.